The present T cell receptor (beta chain) was sequenced within a study of shared clonotypes between healthy human individuals. Whole-study context: Participating donors consisted of a couple of women and a few men aged 18 to 49. Per donor, CD8 memory used one plate, CD8 naive used two, CD4 memory used three and CD4 naive used three.

As regards this clone: What it recognizes is unknown.

The germline V gene has CDR1 SGHDT and CDR2 YYEEEE. The ends lost 2 bases at V and 0 bases at J; junction bases unmatched: 5. The CDR3 length is 16 residues. Study observations and caveats: What rarefaction showed was incomplete sorted-subset sequencing despite large depth. The study found 4.5% to 6% of naive CD4 clonotypes shared across a handful of donors.

TCRdb keeps only in-frame clones here, not all; method: immunoSEQ multiplex PCR. Here the sample spans nearly 1 million clones, approximately 76% being singletons. Sequenced: memory CD4+ T cells sorted from blood. Specified subset: CD45RA-negative fraction. This receptor was taken from a man younger than 35 in good health. V gene TRBV5-6 combines with J gene TRBJ2-7; 10 bases are shared with TRBD2. CDR3 bases: TGTGCCAGCAGCTTCGGTAGCGGGGGGCCCTCCTACGAGCAGTACTTC. Translating gives CASSFGSGGPSYEQYF.